This TCR beta chain was sequenced in a study of cytomegalovirus exposure and HLA in healthy donors (dated by TCRdb to 2017 to 2019). In terms of the full investigation: A later analysis indicated that the 120 or so validation repertoires were generated on the platform also employed for the 720 or so repertoires of the first cohort. High-throughput TCR immunosequencing, statistical association of individual TCRs with disease status, and machine learning were combined to predict cytomegalovirus infection status. The study was designed to test whether signatures of past pathogen exposure could be identified by cataloging public T cell receptors. Along with the approximately 670-subject first cohort, a separate validation cohort of over a hundred different subjects was used. General conclusions and limits of the study: In both the original and validation cohorts, the classifier was reported to diagnose cytomegalovirus status with high specificity and sensitivity. In the study, around 150 TCR beta chains were listed as associated with cytomegalovirus. A few of the identified cytomegalovirus-associated TCR beta chains were confirmed in vitro to be specific for cytomegalovirus antigens. A later analysis found that TCRs clustered in the first cohort also tended to co-occur in the 95 to 150 validation repertoires, with 90% to 95% of cluster scores above 0. All 110 or so repertoires were used to score co-occurrence in the validation cohort in a later analysis, because that analysis had no HLA typing for the cohort. According to the authors, the approach could potentially be generalized to other disease states and immunological phenotypes. Most TCR sequences were seen in very few donors, while some public TCRs were found in many individuals.

The CDR3 numbers 16 residues from cysteine through phenylalanine. Only the CDR3 DNA stays, 48 bases, in frame from base 1. Trimming costs V 1 base and J 0 bases, and their ends lie 10 bases apart. Based on the germline V gene, the CDR1 and CDR2 sequences are SNHLY and FYNNEI. Preparation of the library involved the immunoSEQ multiplex PCR assay. In the original analysis: A statistical classification framework was built to diagnose cytomegalovirus status from the catalog of TCR beta chain sequences. What TCRdb holds here is the immuneACCESS table cut down to in-frame rearrangements. Part of the clones is not present; checked against another copy, under half of the missing clones reflect an unresolved V gene, and the others are unexplained. The V and J calls and clone size were taken over from that table, and D and trimming were inferred from the DNA. The sample table contains tens of thousands of clones; only one count was recorded for roughly 94% of them. Of the sample, approximately 2.5% falls within the top ten clones.

Only one count was recorded for this clone. Its antigen specificity is not known. Base qualities were left out, and no much larger clone turns up one base away. The donors were included in the validation cohort of over a hundred subjects, a group kept apart from the roughly 690-subject first cohort. Input material: PBMCs. The sequence joins TRBV2 to TRBJ2-4; TRBD1 is a possible D gene, resting on 5 matching bases. This clonotype originated in a man aged 18 to 35 in good health and CMV-seronegative. The DNA sequence reads TGTGCCAGCAGTGAAGACAGGAATATAGCCAAAAACATTCAGTACTTC. It translates to CASSEDRNIAKNIQYF.